The rows below give T cell receptor beta chains drawn from one sample of a study of CDR3 diversity in severe acne. TCRdb reprocessed the PCR reads with MiXCR, giving one entry per CDR3 protein. Of about 84,000 distinct CDR3 sequences listed, 50% to 65% were seen once; the top ten hold 14%. Sample: blood. Receptor source: a male donor in good health, without acne. The CDR3 runs from the conserved cysteine through the conserved F or W. Each record gives: D gene, J gene, V gene, CDR3 protein. The D gene is left open where the match is weak.

D gene: -
J gene: TRBJ1-1
V gene: TRBV9
CDR3 protein: CASSLGVATEAFF

D gene: -
J gene: TRBJ2-7
V gene: TRBV7-3
CDR3 protein: CASSRPRRARSYEQYF

D gene: -
J gene: TRBJ2-3
V gene: TRBV19
CDR3 protein: CASSMLDGMSTDTQYF

D gene: TRBD2
J gene: TRBJ2-7
V gene: TRBV20-1
CDR3 protein: CSAKILALSSHGQYF

D gene: TRBD1
J gene: TRBJ1-2
V gene: TRBV2
CDR3 protein: CASRTDRPRYTF

D gene: -
J gene: TRBJ2-7
V gene: TRBV20-1
CDR3 protein: CSARGAPNYEQYF

D gene: -
J gene: TRBJ1-5
V gene: TRBV24-1
CDR3 protein: CATSAGGSNQPQHF

D gene: TRBD2
J gene: TRBJ2-7
V gene: TRBV20-1
CDR3 protein: CSARGRGLAGGHEQYF

D gene: TRBD2
J gene: TRBJ2-7
V gene: TRBV20-1
CDR3 protein: CSARPGGYEQYF

D gene: -
J gene: TRBJ2-7
V gene: TRBV4-1
CDR3 protein: CASGPAVGYEQYF

D gene: -
J gene: TRBJ2-1
V gene: TRBV6-6
CDR3 protein: CASEGVNEQFF

D gene: -
J gene: TRBJ2-7
V gene: TRBV10-3
CDR3 protein: CAISESTRSYEQYF

D gene: -
J gene: TRBJ1-5
V gene: TRBV20-1
CDR3 protein: CSARDSSRVNQPQHF

D gene: TRBD1
J gene: TRBJ1-2
V gene: TRBV7-9
CDR3 protein: CASSSQGQMGYTF

D gene: TRBD1
J gene: TRBJ1-1
V gene: TRBV9
CDR3 protein: CASSAGQDTEAFF

D gene: TRBD2
J gene: TRBJ2-1
V gene: TRBV7-9
CDR3 protein: CASSSTSGSSNEQFF

D gene: TRBD1
J gene: TRBJ1-6
V gene: TRBV5-6
CDR3 protein: CASSFGDRGQNNSPLHF

D gene: -
J gene: TRBJ2-4
V gene: TRBV6-5
CDR3 protein: CASSNRDGNTQYF

D gene: TRBD2
J gene: TRBJ2-3
V gene: TRBV2
CDR3 protein: CASSVLAGAGADTQYF

D gene: -
J gene: TRBJ2-7
V gene: TRBV9
CDR3 protein: CASSPSFGSYEQYF

D gene: TRBD1
J gene: TRBJ1-2
V gene: TRBV7-2
CDR3 protein: CASSSPDRMHYGYTF

D gene: -
J gene: TRBJ1-2
V gene: TRBV3-1
CDR3 protein: CASSQDKGVRMIYGYTF

D gene: -
J gene: TRBJ2-2
V gene: TRBV25-1
CDR3 protein: CASSLKVGELFF

D gene: -
J gene: TRBJ2-3
V gene: TRBV9
CDR3 protein: CASSVSSTTDTQYF

D gene: TRBD2
J gene: TRBJ2-7
V gene: TRBV2
CDR3 protein: CASRSWLAGVYEQYF

D gene: -
J gene: -
V gene: TRBV7-9
CDR3 protein: CASSTGRYSYEQYF

D gene: -
J gene: TRBJ1-5
V gene: TRBV5-1
CDR3 protein: CASSEPTGHSNQPQHF

D gene: -
J gene: TRBJ1-1
V gene: TRBV24-1
CDR3 protein: CATEAETPNTGAFF

D gene: -
J gene: TRBJ1-1
V gene: TRBV15
CDR3 protein: CATSRYRETEAFF

D gene: -
J gene: TRBJ2-7
V gene: TRBV10-3
CDR3 protein: CAIRTGIEAYEQYF

D gene: TRBD1
J gene: TRBJ1-1
V gene: TRBV20-1
CDR3 protein: CSARSPGGRGAFF

D gene: -
J gene: TRBJ2-5
V gene: TRBV6-5
CDR3 protein: CASSKRRETQYF

D gene: -
J gene: TRBJ2-3
V gene: TRBV2
CDR3 protein: CASSELADTQYF

D gene: -
J gene: TRBJ2-2
V gene: TRBV24-1
CDR3 protein: CATSQGRYTGELFF

D gene: TRBD1
J gene: TRBJ2-7
V gene: TRBV7-2
CDR3 protein: CASSVLGGAIVYEQYF

D gene: -
J gene: TRBJ2-7
V gene: TRBV5-1
CDR3 protein: CASSSGLGYEQYF

D gene: TRBD1
J gene: TRBJ1-1
V gene: TRBV24-1
CDR3 protein: CATSDSTKTGGGLAFF

D gene: -
J gene: TRBJ2-1
V gene: TRBV7-3
CDR3 protein: CASSLEPDNEQFF

D gene: -
J gene: TRBJ1-5
V gene: TRBV27
CDR3 protein: CASSRRPFQETQHF

D gene: TRBD1
J gene: -
V gene: TRBV6-6
CDR3 protein: CASSQTQTGGVYNEQYF